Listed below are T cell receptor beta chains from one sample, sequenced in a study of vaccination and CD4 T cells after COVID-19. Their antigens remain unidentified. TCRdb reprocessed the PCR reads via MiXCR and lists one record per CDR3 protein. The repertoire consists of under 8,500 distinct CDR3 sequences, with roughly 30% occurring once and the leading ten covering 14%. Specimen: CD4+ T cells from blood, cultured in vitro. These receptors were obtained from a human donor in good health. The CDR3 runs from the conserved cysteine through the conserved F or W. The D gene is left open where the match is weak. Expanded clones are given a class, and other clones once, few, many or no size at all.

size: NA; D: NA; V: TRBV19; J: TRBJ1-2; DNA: TGTGCCAGTAGTATCGACAGAACCGTGAGAAGTGGCTACACCTTC; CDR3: CASSIDRTVRSGYTF
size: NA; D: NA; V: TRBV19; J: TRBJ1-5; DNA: TGTGCCAGTAGCACACCTCGGACGGCTCAGCCCCAGCATTTT; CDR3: CASSTPRTAQPQHF
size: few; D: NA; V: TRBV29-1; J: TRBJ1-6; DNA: TGCAGCGTGGCCTGGGGGCAGAAGAATTCACCCCTCCACTTT; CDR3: CSVAWGQKNSPLHF
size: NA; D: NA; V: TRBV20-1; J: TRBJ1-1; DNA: TGCAGTGCTAGGAGGGGGAGGCGGGAGAACACTGAAGCTTTCTTT; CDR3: CSARRGRRENTEAFF
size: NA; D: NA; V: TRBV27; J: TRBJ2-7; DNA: TGTGCCAGCAGTTCTAGCCGGGACCCACCCTACGAGCAGTACTTC; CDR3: CASSSSRDPPYEQYF
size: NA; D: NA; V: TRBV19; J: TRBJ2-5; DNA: TGTGCCAGTAGTATAAGCCCCACAGGTAAAGAGACCCAGTACTTC; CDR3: CASSISPTGKETQYF
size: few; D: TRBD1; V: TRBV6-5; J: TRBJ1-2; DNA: TGTGCCAGCAGTTCAGACAGGGTATCGTGGGGCTACACCTTC; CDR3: CASSSDRVSWGYTF
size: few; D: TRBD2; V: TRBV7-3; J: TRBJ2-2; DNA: TGTGCCAGCAGCTTGGCTAGCGGGAGAAGCGGGGAGCTGTTTTTT; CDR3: CASSLASGRSGELFF
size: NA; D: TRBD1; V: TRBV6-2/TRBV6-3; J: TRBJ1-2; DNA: TGTGCCAGCAGGGACAGGGAATATGGCTACACCTTC; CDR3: CASRDREYGYTF
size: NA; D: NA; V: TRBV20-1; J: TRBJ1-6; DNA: TGCAGTGCTTCAAATAGGGTTTCCTATAATTCACCCCTCCACTTT; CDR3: CSASNRVSYNSPLHF
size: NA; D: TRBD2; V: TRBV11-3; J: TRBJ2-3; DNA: TGTGCCAGCAGCCCCCCAGCGGGAGGTTACGGGACAGATACGCAGTATTTT; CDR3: CASSPPAGGYGTDTQYF
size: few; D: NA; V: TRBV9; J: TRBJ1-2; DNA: TGTGCCAGCAGCGTTGATGGGACGTGGAGCTACACCTTC; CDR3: CASSVDGTWSYTF
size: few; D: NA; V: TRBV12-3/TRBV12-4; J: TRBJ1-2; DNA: TGTGCCAGCACCGGGTGGAGGGCGCCTGGCTACACCTTC; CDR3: CASTGWRAPGYTF
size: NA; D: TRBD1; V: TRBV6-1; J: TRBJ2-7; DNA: TGTGCCAGCAGTGGAGTAGGGGGCGGCGAGCAGTACTTC; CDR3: CASSGVGGGEQYF
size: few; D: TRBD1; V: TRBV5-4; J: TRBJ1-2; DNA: TGTGCCAGCAGCTCCCGGGACAGGGACTATGGCTACACCTTC; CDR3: CASSSRDRDYGYTF
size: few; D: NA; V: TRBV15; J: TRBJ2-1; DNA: TGTGCCACCAGCAAGTTACAGGACAACTACAATGAGCAGTTCTTC; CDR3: CATSKLQDNYNEQFF
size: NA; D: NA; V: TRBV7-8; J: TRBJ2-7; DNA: TGTGCCAGCAGCTCGAGCGGCAATTCCCTCTACGAGCAGTACTTC; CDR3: CASSSSGNSLYEQYF
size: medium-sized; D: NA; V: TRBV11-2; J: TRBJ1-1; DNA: TGTGCCAGCAGCTTAGACCCGAACACTGAAGCTTTCTTT; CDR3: CASSLDPNTEAFF
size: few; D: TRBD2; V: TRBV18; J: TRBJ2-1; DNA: TGTGCCAGCTCAGTCCTGCCCGCGGGAGGCCTCTCGATCTACAATGAGCAGTTCTTC; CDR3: CASSVLPAGGLSIYNEQFF
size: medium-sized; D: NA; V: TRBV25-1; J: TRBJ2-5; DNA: TGTGCCAGCAGTGGCCGGGGTGTCCCCGGGGAGACCCAGTACTTC; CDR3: CASSGRGVPGETQYF
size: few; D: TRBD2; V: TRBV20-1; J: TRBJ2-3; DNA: TGCAGTGCTTTAGCGGGAGGCGCCACAGATACGCAGTATTTT; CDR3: CSALAGGATDTQYF
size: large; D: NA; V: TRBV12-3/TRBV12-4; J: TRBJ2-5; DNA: TGTGCCAGCAGTTTAGCGAGGGGGGCAATCGGAGAGACCCAGTACTTC; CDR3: CASSLARGAIGETQYF
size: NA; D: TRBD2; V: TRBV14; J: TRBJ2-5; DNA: TGTGCCAGCAGCCAAGGGGAGCTAGCGGGATCCACAGAGACCCAGTACTTC; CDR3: CASSQGELAGSTETQYF
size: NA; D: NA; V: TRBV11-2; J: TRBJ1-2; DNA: TGTGCCAGCAGCTTGGATTCCAACTATGGCTACACCTTC; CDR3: CASSLDSNYGYTF
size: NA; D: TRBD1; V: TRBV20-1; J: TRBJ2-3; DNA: TGCAGTGCTAGAGATGGGGGACAGGGCTTAGATACGCAGTATTTT; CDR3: CSARDGGQGLDTQYF
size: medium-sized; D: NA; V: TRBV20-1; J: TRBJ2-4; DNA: TGCAGTGCTAGAGATATGGCCGGGAACATTCAGTACTTC; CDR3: CSARDMAGNIQYF
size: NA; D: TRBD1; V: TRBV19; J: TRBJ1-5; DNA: TGTGCCAGTAGGTCACAGGGGGCTAGCAATCAGCCCCAGCATTTT; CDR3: CASRSQGASNQPQHF
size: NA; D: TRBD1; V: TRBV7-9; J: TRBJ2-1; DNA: TGTGCCAGCAGCTTAAAGGAGACAGGGGGCTACAATGAGCAGTTCTTC; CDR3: CASSLKETGGYNEQFF
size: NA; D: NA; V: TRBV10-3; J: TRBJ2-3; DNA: TGTGCCAGCAAGACACCGGAGGTCGATACGCAGTATTTT; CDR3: CASKTPEVDTQYF
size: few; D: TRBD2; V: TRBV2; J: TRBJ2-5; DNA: TGTGCCAGTTCGGGGGGTAGTCAAGAGACCCAGTACTTC; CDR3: CASSGGSQETQYF
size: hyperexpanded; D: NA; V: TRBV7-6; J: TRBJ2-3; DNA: TGTGCCAGCAGAGGGGGGTTCGGCACAGATACGCAGTATTTT; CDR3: CASRGGFGTDTQYF
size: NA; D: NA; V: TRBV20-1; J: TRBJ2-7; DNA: TGCAGTGCTAGAATCGGTCAGGGGCAGGAGTACTTC; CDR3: CSARIGQGQEYF
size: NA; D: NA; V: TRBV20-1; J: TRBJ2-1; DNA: TGCAGCGCGACTCGCTCCTACAATGAGCAGTTCTTC; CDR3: CSATRSYNEQFF
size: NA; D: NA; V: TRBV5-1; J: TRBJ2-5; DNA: TGCGCCAGCAGCGGTTCGGGCCGAGAGACCCAGTACTTC; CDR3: CASSGSGRETQYF
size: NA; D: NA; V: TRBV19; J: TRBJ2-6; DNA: TGTGCCAGTAGTATTGGTACCTCTGGGGCCAACGTCCTGACTTTC; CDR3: CASSIGTSGANVLTF
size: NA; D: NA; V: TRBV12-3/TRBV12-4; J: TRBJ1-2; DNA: TGTGCCAGCAGTCCCCACGGGGGGCATGGCTATGGCTACACCTTC; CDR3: CASSPHGGHGYGYTF
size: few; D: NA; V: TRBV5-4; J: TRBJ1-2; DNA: TGTGCCAGCAGCTTGGACAGGGAGGCGTATGGCTACACCTTC; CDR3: CASSLDREAYGYTF
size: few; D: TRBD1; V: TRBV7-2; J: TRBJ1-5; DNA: TGTGCCAGCAGCTTAGTAGGAACAGGGGAGTCTGAGGCCCAGCATTTT; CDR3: CASSLVGTGESEAQHF
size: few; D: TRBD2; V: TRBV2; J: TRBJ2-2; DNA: TGTGCCAGCAATAGACTAGCGGACCCACGGGGGGAGCTGTTTTTT; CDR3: CASNRLADPRGELFF
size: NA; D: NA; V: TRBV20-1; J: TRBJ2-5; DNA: TGCAGGGCGGCGAGGGACCCCGGAGAGACCCAGTACTTC; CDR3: CRAARDPGETQYF
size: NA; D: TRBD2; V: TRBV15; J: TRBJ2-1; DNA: TGTGCCACCAGCAGAGAACTAGCGGGAGGGCATGAGCAGTTCTTC; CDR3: CATSRELAGGHEQFF
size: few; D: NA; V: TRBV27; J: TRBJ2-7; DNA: TGTGCCAGCAGTTTCGACCCACCGCCTCTGACCTACGAGCAGTACTTC; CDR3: CASSFDPPPLTYEQYF
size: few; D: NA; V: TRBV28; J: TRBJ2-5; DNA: TGTGCCAGCAGCGTCAACGACAGAAAAGAGACCCAGTACTTC; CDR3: CASSVNDRKETQYF
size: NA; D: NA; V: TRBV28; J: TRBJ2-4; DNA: TGTGCCAGCAGCGGGCCTCCCCTAGCCAAAAACATTCAGTACTTC; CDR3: CASSGPPLAKNIQYF
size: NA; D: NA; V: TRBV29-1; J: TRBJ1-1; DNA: TGCAGCGGTAGAGGCCCGAACACTGAAGCTTTCTTT; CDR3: CSGRGPNTEAFF
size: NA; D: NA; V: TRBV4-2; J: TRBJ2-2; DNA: TGTGCCAGCAGCCAAGGGGGACGGTCCCGGAACACCGGGGAGCTGTTTTTT; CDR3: CASSQGGRSRNTGELFF
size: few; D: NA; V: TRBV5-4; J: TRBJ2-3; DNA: TGTGCCAGCAGCCCGGGGGGCAGGCTAGATACGCAGTATTTT; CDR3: CASSPGGRLDTQYF
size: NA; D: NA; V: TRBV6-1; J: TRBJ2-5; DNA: TGTGCCAGCAGTCCCCTCGGGTCTATAGAGGGGGAAGAGACCCAGTACTTC; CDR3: CASSPLGSIEGEETQYF
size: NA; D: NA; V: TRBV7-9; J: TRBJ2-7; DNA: TGTGCCAGCAGCCGAGGTGGGGAATACGAGCAGTACTTC; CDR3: CASSRGGEYEQYF
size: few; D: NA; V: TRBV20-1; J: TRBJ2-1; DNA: TGCAGTGCTAGAGGTCTACAGGGTTACAATGAGCAGTTCTTC; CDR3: CSARGLQGYNEQFF
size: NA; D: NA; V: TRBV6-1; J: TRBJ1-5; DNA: TGTGCCAGCAGTCGGACGGAACCCAATCAGCCCCAGCATTTT; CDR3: CASSRTEPNQPQHF
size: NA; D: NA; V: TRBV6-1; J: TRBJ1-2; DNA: TGTGCCAGCAGTGAACATCAGGGCGAAGGCTACACCTTC; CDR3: CASSEHQGEGYTF
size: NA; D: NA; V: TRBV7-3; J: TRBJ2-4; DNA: TGTGCCAGCAGCTCCGGGTCCGGGACGGCCGGGTCCATTCAGTACTTC; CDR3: CASSSGSGTAGSIQYF
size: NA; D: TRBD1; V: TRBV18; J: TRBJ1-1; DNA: TGTGCCAGCTCACCAGTGGACAGGGGGCACACTGAAGCTTTCTTT; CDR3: CASSPVDRGHTEAFF
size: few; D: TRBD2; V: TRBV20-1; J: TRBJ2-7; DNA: TGCAGCAGCCTAGCGGGCGAAGCTCGTACCTACGAGCAGTACTTC; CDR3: CSSLAGEARTYEQYF
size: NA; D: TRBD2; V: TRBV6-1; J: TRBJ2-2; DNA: TGTGCCAGCAACCTAGCGGGAATCACCGGGGAGCTGTTTTTT; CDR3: CASNLAGITGELFF
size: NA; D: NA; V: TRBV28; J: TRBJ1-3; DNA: TGTGCCAGCAGTCCCCAACTGTTCTCTGGAAACACCATATATTTT; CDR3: CASSPQLFSGNTIYF